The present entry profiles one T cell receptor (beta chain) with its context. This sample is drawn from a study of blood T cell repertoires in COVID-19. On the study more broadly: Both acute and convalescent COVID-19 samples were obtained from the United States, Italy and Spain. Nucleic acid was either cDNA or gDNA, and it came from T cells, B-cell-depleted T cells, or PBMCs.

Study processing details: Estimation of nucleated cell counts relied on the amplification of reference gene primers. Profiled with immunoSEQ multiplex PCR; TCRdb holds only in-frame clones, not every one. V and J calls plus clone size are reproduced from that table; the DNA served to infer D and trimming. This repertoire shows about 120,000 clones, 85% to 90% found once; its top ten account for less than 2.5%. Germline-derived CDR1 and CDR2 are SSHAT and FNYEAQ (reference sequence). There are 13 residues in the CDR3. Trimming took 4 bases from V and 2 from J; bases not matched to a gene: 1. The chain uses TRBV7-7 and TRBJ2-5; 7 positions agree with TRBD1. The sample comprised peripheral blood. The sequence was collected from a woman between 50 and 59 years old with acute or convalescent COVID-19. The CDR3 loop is CASSSQGQETQYF. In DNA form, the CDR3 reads TGTGCCAGCAGCTCACAGGGGCAAGAGACCCAGTACTTC.